This TCR beta chain was obtained from a study of CD8 T cells in Susac syndrome. RNA amounts of roughly 0.45 to 1 ug underwent reverse transcription with random hexamers. TCRdb itself ran the immunoSEQ multiplex PCR reads through MiXCR, one entry per CDR3 protein. In the table there are 71,000 or so distinct CDR3 sequences, approximately 96% of which are singletons. The germline V gene has CDR1 LGHDT and CDR2 YNNKEL (reference sequence). The CDR3 contains 14 residues. Trimming shortened V by 2 bases and J by 9 bases, and 11 bases separated the two germline ends. Specimen: CD4+ T cells from PBMCs. The sequence was obtained from a human donor with multiple sclerosis. This chain links TRBV3-1 with TRBJ1-6; D unresolved. CDR3 protein: CASSQPPAVSPLHF. The CDR3 DNA is TGTGCCAGCAGCCAACCCCCCGCCGTTTCACCCCTCCACTTT.